Listed below are T cell receptor beta chains from one sample, sequenced in a study of CD4+ T cells in melanoma. Profiling relied on immunoSEQ multiplex PCR, and the TCRdb table lists in-frame clones only, not all of them. The sample lists 50,000 to 60,000 clones, 55% to 75% occurring once. Source material: tumor tissue. Every receptor here comes from a human donor with melanoma. Each CDR3 is given with its conserved first and last residue. Each record gives: J gene, clone size, D gene, V gene, CDR3 DNA, CDR3 protein. D genes are given only for firm matches. Size is stated for part of the rows, as once, few or many counts, or as a class when the clone is expanded.

TRBJ2-7 few NA TRBV5-1 TGCGCCAGCAGCTTGGACAGGGCGTACGAGCAGTACTTC CASSLDRAYEQYF
TRBJ2-3 NA NA TRBV9 TGTGCCAGCAGCGTCAACTGGGGGAGCACAGATACGCAGTATTTT CASSVNWGSTDTQYF
TRBJ1-2 NA TRBD1 TRBV5-1 TGCGCCAGCAGCTTGGGGGGACAGGGCCACTATGGCTACACCTTC CASSLGGQGHYGYTF
TRBJ2-2 medium-sized NA TRBV27 TGTGCCAGCAGTTTATATAGGGGAAAGCGGACCGGGGAGCTGTTTTTT CASSLYRGKRTGELFF
TRBJ1-2 NA NA TRBV30 TGTGCCTGGAGTGTTGGGGGTGGCTACACCTTC CAWSVGGGYTF
TRBJ1-2 NA NA TRBV5-6 TGTGCCAGCAGCTTGGTGGGGGCTCACTATGGCTACACCTTC CASSLVGAHYGYTF
TRBJ1-4 NA NA TRBV2 TGTGCCAGCAGACAGGCTTATGAAAAACTGTTTTTT CASRQAYEKLFF
TRBJ1-5 NA NA TRBV19 TGTGCCAGTAGGGTGCCGGACTATAGCAATCAGCCCCAGCATTTT CASRVPDYSNQPQHF
TRBJ1-1 few NA TRBV6-1 TGTGCCAGCAGTGTGCGGGCGAACACTGAAGCTTTCTTT CASSVRANTEAFF
TRBJ1-1 many NA TRBV29-1 TGCAGCGTTGAAGTCGGGACGATAGAAGCTTTCTTT CSVEVGTIEAFF
TRBJ1-1 NA TRBD1 TRBV5-1 TGCGCCAGCAGCCCACGGACAGGGCGGACTGAAGCTTTCTTT CASSPRTGRTEAFF
TRBJ1-1 NA NA TRBV15 TGTGCCACCAGCAGAGAAGGGGGGGAGAGCTTCTACAACACTGAAGCTTTCTTT CATSREGGESFYNTEAFF
TRBJ1-3 NA NA TRBV9 TGTGCCAGCAGCGTAGGAGTCCAGTCTGGAAACACCATATATTTT CASSVGVQSGNTIYF
TRBJ2-7 NA NA TRBV19 TGTGCCAGTAGTCCCCGGGTCTCCACCTACGAGCAGTACTTC CASSPRVSTYEQYF
TRBJ2-7 NA NA TRBV27 TGTGCCAGCAGCCACGGAGGCTCCTACGAGCAGTACTTC CASSHGGSYEQYF
TRBJ2-2 NA NA TRBV7-2 TGTGCCAGCAGCTTAGGAGGGACCGGGGAGCTGTTTTTT CASSLGGTGELFF
TRBJ1-5 NA NA TRBV7-9 TGTGCCAGCAGCTCGGGCTTTAATCAGCCCCAGCATTTT CASSSGFNQPQHF